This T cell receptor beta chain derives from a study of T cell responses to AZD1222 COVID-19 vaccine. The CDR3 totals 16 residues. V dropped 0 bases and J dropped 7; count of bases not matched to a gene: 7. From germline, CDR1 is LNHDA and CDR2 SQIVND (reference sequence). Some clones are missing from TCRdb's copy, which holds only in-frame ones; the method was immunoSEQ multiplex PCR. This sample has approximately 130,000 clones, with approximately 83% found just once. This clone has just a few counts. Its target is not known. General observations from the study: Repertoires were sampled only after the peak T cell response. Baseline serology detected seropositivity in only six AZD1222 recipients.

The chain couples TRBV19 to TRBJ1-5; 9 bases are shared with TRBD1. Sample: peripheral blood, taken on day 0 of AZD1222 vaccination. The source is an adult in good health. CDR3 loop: CASSIDKGTGSQPQHF. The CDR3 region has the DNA TGTGCCAGTAGTATAGATAAGGGGACAGGGTCACAGCCCCAGCATTTT.